This T cell receptor beta chain was found in a study of blood T cell repertoires in COVID-19. Across the study: Whether acute or convalescent, the COVID-19 samples came from the United States, Italy and Spain.

The V end was cut by 6 bases, the J end by 2 bases, with 19 bases between. There are 17 residues in the CDR3. From germline, CDR1 is SGHVS and CDR2 FQNEAQ. Original analysis: Quantification of nucleated cells was approximated via reference gene primer amplification. Sequencing was performed with immunoSEQ multiplex PCR; in TCRdb, only in-frame clones are kept and a portion is missing. The DNA was the basis for D and trimming; V, J and clone size are from that table. This table has a few hundred thousand clones, approximately 77% appearing once. V usage is TRBV7-8 and J usage is TRBJ2-2; no clear D gene. Sample: peripheral blood. The TCR comes from a woman under 30 with acute or convalescent COVID-19. The DNA for the CDR3 is TGTGCCAGCAGTTTTTACACTGGAGTACGTAACACCGGGGAGCTGTTTTTT. It is translated as CASSFYTGVRNTGELFF.